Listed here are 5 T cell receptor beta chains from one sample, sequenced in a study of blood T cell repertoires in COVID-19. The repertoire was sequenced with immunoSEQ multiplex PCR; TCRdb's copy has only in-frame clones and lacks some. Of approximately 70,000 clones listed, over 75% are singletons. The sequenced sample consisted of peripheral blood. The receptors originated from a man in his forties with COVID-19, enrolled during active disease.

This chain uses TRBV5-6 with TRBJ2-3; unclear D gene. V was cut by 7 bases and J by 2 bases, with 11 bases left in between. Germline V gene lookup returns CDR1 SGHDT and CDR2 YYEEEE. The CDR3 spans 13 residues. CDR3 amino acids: CASLVGTTDTQYF. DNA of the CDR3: TGTGCCAGCCTCGTTGGCACCACAGATACGCAGTATTTT. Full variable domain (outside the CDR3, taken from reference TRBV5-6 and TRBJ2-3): DAGVTQSPTHLIKTRGQQVTLRCSPKSGHDTVSWYQQALGQGPQFIFQYYEEEERQRGNFPDRFSGHQFPNYSSELNVNALLLGDSALYLCASLVGTTDTQYFGPGTRLTVL.

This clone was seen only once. CDR3 loop: CASSEGQGTAGANVLTF. In nucleotides, the CDR3 is TGCGCCAGCAGTGAAGGACAGGGAACTGCTGGGGCCAACGTCCTGACTTTC. The chain uses TRBV10-2 and TRBJ2-6; TRBD1 aligns across 8 bases. Germline-derived CDR1 and CDR2 are WSHSY and SAAADI. This CDR3 spans 17 amino acids. V was clipped by 3 bases and J by 2 bases; unmatched bases: 6.

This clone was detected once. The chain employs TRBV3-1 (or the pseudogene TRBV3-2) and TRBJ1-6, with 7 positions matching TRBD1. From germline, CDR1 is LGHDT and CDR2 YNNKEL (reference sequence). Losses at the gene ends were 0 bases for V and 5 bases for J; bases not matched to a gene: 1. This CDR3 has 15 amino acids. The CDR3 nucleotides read TGTGCCAGCAGCCAAGAAGACAGGGATAATTCACCCCTCCACTTT. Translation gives CASSQEDRDNSPLHF.

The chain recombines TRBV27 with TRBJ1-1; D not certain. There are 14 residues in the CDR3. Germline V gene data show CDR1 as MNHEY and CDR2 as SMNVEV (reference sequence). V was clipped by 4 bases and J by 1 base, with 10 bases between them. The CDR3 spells CASSSADKNTEAFF. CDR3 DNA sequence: TGTGCCAGCAGTTCCGCGGATAAGAACACTGAAGCTTTCTTT.

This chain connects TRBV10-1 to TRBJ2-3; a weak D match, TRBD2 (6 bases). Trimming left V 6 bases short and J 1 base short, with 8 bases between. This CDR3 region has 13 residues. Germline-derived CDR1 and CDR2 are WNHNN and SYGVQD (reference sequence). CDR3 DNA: TGCGCCAGCAGCAGGGAGGGCACAGATACGCAGTATTTT. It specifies CASSREGTDTQYF.